Following are 3 T cell receptor beta chains from one sample sequenced in a study of shared clonotypes between healthy human individuals. Naive CD8 cells, CD45RO-negative and positively selected for CCR7, excluded terminally differentiated effector memory CD45RA+ cells. TCRdb's copy holds only in-frame clones and misses some; the assay was immunoSEQ multiplex PCR. The repertoire holds about 600,000 clones, with 95% to 98% as singletons. The specimen was naive CD8+ T cells sorted from blood. These receptors came from a man between 25 and 39 years old in good health.

The V gene is TRBV5-5, the J gene TRBJ1-2; D ambiguous. CDR3 length equals 12 residues. From germline, CDR1 is SGHKS and CDR2 YYEKEE (reference sequence). Trimming took off 0 bases at V and 1 base at J, with 1 base between the two ends. For the CDR3, the DNA is TGTGCCAGCAGCTTGGATAACTATGGCTACACCTTC. Amino acid sequence: CASSLDNYGYTF.

The J gene is TRBJ2-2, the V gene TRBV30; 9 nucleotides line up with TRBD1. The CDR3 is 14 residues long. J gave up 8 bases and V 4 bases, and 8 bases lay outside the gene matches. Germline values: CDR1 GTSNPN, CDR2 SVGIG (reference sequence). The DNA for the CDR3 is TGTGCCTGGAATCGGGACAGGGCTTCTGGGGAGCTGTTTTTT. It is translated as CAWNRDRASGELFF. The whole variable domain, filled in from reference TRBV30 and TRBJ2-2, reads SQTIHQWPATLVQPVGSPLSLECTVEGTSNPNLYWYRQAAGRGLQLLFYSVGIGQISSEVPQNLSASRPQDRQFILSSKKLLLSDSGFYLCAWNRDRASGELFFGEGSRLTVL.

Worth noting for this clone: This same CDR3 is encoded by further DNA sequences in the sample. The chain couples TRBV28 to TRBJ2-1, with D possibly matching TRBD2 (6 bases). Trimming removed 5 bases from V and 1 base from J, with 15 bases in between. This CDR3 comprises 16 residues. Germline V gives CDR1 MDHEN, CDR2 SYDVKM. CDR3 DNA: TGTGCCAGCAGTCCCCTCGCGGGACTTTCCTACAATGAGCAGTTCTTC. Translated: CASSPLAGLSYNEQFF.